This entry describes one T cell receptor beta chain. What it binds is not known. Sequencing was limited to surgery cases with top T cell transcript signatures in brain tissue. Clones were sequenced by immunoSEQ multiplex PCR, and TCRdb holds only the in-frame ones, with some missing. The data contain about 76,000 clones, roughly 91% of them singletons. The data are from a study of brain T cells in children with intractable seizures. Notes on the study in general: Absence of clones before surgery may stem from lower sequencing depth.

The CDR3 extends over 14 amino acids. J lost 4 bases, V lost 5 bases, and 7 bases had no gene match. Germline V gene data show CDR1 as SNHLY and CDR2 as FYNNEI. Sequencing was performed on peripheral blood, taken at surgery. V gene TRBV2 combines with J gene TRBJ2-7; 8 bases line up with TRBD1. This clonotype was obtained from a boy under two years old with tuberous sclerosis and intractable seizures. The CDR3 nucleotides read TGTGCCAGCAGTCCTGACAGGGGAAGGTACGAGCAGTACTTC. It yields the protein CASSPDRGRYEQYF.